This T cell receptor (beta chain) derives from a study of T cell responses to AZD1222 COVID-19 vaccine. Study observations and caveats: There were repertoire samples only from the period after the peak T cell response. Only six people who got AZD1222 tested seropositive at baseline. Donors were largely white British and mainly female; clonal diversity was possibly underestimated. Spike-wide vaccine-associated CD4 TCRs dominated at 160-218 and 743-854.

Libraries were prepared by immunoSEQ multiplex PCR; TCRdb keeps only in-frame clonotypes and omits some of them. Of about 120,000 clones listed, about 89% are singletons. This clone was found once. Its antigen remains unknown. The germline gives CDR1 MDHEN, CDR2 SYDVKM. The CDR3 is 14 amino acids. V lost 10 bases and J lost 2; bases outside the gene matches: 9. The receptor was derived from an adult in good health. Sequenced material: peripheral blood, taken on day 0 of MenACWY control vaccination. The J gene is TRBJ2-7, the V gene TRBV28, with 9 bases lining up with TRBD2. CDR3 protein: CATQGPSGTYEQYF. Written as DNA, the CDR3 is TGTGCCACCCAAGGGCCTAGCGGGACCTACGAGCAGTACTTC.